Sequencing of this T cell receptor beta chain was carried out in a study of identical twins. This clonotype was counted many times. Its antigen is not known. Whole-study findings and limits: Rather than following the same donors, the conclusions depended on cross-sectional statistical analysis.

TCRdb re-called the 5' RACE reads through MiXCR, storing one row per CDR3 protein. Of roughly 690,000 distinct CDR3 sequences listed, roughly 20% are singletons. V shed 7 bases and J shed 0 bases, with 7 bases lying between them. The length of the CDR3 is 13 residues. Germline V gene data show CDR1 as DFQATT and CDR2 as SNEGSKA (reference sequence). The same sample was also studied in work on T cells expressing NK-cell markers. That paper states: Beta-chain profiling covered CD3+CD56+NKG2C+, CD3+CD56+NKG2C- and CD3+CD56-NKG2C+ sorted subsets. Just one sequenced donor of eight was HCMV-seronegative, while seven were seropositive.

This chain links TRBV20-1 with TRBJ1-6, with unresolved D. The source material was PBMCs. The receptor's source is a woman younger than 35 in good health. CDR3 residues: CSVASSYNSPLHF. In DNA form, the CDR3 reads TGCAGTGTGGCCAGCTCCTATAATTCACCCCTCCACTTT.